The clone carrying this T cell receptor beta chain was seen many times. Time point indicated: newly diagnosed GD, antithyroid drugs for less than 3 months. RNA isolated from PBMCs was used to make the TCR library. The sample belongs to a study of regulatory T cells in long-lasting Graves disease. TCR beta libraries were built with iRepertoire HTBI primers and Arm-PCR of CDR3 regions. Via MiXCR, TCRdb re-called the multiplex PCR reads, giving one row per CDR3 protein. Of roughly 410,000 distinct CDR3 sequences listed, about 15% are singletons. CDR1 is KGHSH and CDR2 is LQKENI in the germline V gene. J lost 3 bases, V lost 4 bases, and 15 bases had no gene match. The CDR3 is 19 residues long. These data also formed part of another study, on T cells in Graves' hyperthyroidism and ophthalmopathy.

The V gene is TRBV18, the J gene TRBJ2-2; 9 bases align to TRBD2. The TCR comes from a woman aged 40-49 years with Graves disease. Sequences were derived from peripheral blood mononuclear cells (PBMCs), sampled at new diagnosis, from a patient treated with antithyroid drugs. The CDR3 is CASSLHSGSGSFHTGELFF. In nucleotides, the CDR3 is TGTGCCAGCTCACTCCATAGCGGGAGTGGAAGTTTTCACACCGGGGAGCTGTTTTTT. The entire variable domain, with the rest obtained from reference TRBV18 and TRBJ2-2, is as follows: NAGVMQNPRHLVRRRGQEARLRCSPMKGHSHVYWYRQLPEEGLKFMVYLQKENIIDESGMPKERFSAEFPKEGPSILRIQQVVRGDSAAYFCASSLHSGSGSFHTGELFFGEGSRLTVL.